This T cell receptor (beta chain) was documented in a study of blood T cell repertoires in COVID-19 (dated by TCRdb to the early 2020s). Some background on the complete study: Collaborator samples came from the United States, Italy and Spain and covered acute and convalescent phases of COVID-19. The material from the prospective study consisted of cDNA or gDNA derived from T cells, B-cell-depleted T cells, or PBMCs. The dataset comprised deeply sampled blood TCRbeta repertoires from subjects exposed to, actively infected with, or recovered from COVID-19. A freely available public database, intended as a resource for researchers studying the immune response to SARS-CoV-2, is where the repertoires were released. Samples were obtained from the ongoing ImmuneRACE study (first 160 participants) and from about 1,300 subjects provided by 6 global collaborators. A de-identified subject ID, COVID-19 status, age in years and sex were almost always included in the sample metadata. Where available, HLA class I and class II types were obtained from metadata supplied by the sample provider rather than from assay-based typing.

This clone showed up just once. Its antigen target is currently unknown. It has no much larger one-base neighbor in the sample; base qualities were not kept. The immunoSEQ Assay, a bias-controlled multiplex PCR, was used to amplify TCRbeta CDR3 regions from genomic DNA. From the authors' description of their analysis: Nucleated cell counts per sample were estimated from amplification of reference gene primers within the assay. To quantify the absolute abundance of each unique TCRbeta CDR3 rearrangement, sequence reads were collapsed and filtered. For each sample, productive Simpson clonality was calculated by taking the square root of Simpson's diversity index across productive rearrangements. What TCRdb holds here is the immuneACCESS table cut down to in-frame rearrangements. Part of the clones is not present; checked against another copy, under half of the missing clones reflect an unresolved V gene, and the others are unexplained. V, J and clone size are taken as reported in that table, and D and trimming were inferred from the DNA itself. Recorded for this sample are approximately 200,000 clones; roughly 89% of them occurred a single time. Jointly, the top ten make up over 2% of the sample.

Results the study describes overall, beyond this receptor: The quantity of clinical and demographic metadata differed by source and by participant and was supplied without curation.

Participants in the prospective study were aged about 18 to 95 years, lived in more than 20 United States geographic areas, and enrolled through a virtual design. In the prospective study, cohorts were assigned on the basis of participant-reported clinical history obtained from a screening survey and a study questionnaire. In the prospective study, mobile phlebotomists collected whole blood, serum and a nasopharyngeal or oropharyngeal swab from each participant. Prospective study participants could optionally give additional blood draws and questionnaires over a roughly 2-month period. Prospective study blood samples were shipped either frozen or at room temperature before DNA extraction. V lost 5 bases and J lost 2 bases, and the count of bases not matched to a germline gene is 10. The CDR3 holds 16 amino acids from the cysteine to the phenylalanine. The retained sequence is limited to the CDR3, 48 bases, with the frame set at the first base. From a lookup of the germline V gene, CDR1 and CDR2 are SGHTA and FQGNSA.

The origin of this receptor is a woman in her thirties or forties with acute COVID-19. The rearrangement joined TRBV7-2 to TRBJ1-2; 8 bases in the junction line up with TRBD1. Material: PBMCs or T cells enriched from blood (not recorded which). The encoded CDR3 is CASSRMSGQGNYGYTF. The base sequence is TGTGCCAGCAGCCGTATGAGTGGACAGGGCAACTATGGCTACACCTTC.